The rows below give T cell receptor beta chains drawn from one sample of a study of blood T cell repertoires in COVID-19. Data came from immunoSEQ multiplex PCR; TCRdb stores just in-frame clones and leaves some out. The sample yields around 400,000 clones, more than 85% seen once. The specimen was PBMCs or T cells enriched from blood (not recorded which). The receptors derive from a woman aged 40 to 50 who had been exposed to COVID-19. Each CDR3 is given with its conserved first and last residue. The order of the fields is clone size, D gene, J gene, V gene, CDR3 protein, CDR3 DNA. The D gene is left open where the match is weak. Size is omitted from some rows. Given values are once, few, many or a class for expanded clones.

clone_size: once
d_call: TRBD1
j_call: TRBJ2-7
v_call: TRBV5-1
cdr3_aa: CASSRNLPGQTTSYEQYF
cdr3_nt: TGCGCCAGCAGCCGAAATCTACCGGGACAGACAACGAGTTACGAGCAGTACTTC

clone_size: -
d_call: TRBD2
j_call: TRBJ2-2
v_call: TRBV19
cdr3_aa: CASSLQLAGGRGGELFF
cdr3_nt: TGTGCCAGTAGTCTCCAACTAGCGGGAGGCCGGGGCGGGGAGCTGTTTTTT

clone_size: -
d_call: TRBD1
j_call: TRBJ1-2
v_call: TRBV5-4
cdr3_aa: CASSRDGTGSYGYTF
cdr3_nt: TGTGCCAGCAGCCGGGACGGGACAGGGAGCTATGGCTACACCTTC

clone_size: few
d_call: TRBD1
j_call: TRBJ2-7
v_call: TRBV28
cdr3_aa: CASRTGTGDEQYF
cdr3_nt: TGTGCCAGCAGGACCGGGACAGGTGACGAGCAGTACTTC

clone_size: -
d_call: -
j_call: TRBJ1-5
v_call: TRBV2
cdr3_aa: CASSAGGNSNQPQHF
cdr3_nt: TGTGCCAGCAGTGCTGGGGGGAACAGCAATCAGCCCCAGCATTTT

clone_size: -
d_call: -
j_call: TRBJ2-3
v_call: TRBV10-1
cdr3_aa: CASSDYTDTQYF
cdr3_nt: TGCGCCAGCAGTGACTACACAGATACGCAGTATTTT

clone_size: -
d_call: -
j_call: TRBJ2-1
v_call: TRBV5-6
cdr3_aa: CASSLGRGGAYNEQFF
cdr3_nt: TGTGCCAGCAGCTTGGGACGCGGAGGTGCCTACAATGAGCAGTTCTTC

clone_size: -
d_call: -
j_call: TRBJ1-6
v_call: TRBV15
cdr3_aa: CATSRVHRSSYNSPLHF
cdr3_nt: TGTGCCACCAGCAGAGTTCACCGGAGCTCCTATAATTCACCCCTCCACTTT

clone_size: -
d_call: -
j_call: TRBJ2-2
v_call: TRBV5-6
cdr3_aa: CASSPYSTGELFF
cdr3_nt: TGTGCCAGCAGCCCATACAGCACCGGGGAGCTGTTTTTT

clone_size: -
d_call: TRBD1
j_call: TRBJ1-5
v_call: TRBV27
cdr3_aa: CASSPDRVSNQPQHF
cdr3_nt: TGTGCCAGCAGTCCGGACAGGGTAAGCAATCAGCCCCAGCATTTT